The clone carrying this T cell receptor beta chain was counted many times. What it recognizes is unknown. The data are from a study of T-cell reconstitution after alpha-beta-depleted transplantation in children. Study-wide results and caveats: Newly produced T cells mostly provided counts and TCRbeta diversity after one year, as hyperexpanded clones declined. Reports say that about two months after transplant, the alpha-beta T cells came out of several hundred graft clones that had expanded.

As it was prepared, the TCRbeta library received unique molecular identifiers. TCRdb processed the PCR reads anew with MiXCR; each CDR3 protein has one entry. The sample yields roughly 340,000 distinct CDR3 sequences, around 15% seen once. This CDR3 region has 14 residues. V shed 8 bases and J shed 5 bases, with 15 bases lying between them. Germline assignment: CDR1 MDHEN and CDR2 SYDVKM. The chain is built from TRBV28 and TRBJ2-2; D is perhaps TRBD1 or TRBD2 (5 bases each). The source of this sequence is a male patient between 2 and 15 years old who had a stem cell transplant for acute lymphoblastic leukemia, so the T cells may come from the graft donor. Sequenced here: PBMCs, mostly from graft donor cells, sampled 360 days after TCRalphabeta/CD19-depleted stem cell transplant. CDR3 DNA: TGTGCCAGCCGACCGGGACGCCTGACCGGGGAGCTGTTTTTT. It specifies CASRPGRLTGELFF.